This entry describes one T cell receptor beta chain. Its specificity is unknown. The data derive from a study of cytomegalovirus exposure and HLA in healthy donors. Study conclusions and caveats: The dataset shows that most TCR sequences were rare, while some public TCRs occurred in many donors. The likely origin of a cluster of highly shared sequence variants was a sequencing artifact.

The germline V and J ends were trimmed by 6 bases and 4 bases, with 16 bases remaining between them. The CDR3 consists of 15 residues. Germline values: CDR1 MDHEN, CDR2 SYDVKM. 13 Jbeta primers and 60 Vbeta primers were used for the PCR. Produced via immunoSEQ multiplex PCR; TCRdb's table is partial and in-frame only. Reported are some 110,000 clones; the ten largest clones contain 1%. The chain uses TRBV28 and TRBJ1-5; the D is unclear. The sequencing input was PBMCs. The clonotype originates from a man between 18 and 29 years old in good health and CMV-seronegative. The CDR3 region is CASSGGLRENQPQHF. The CDR3 DNA sequence: TGTGCCAGCAGCGGAGGGTTAAGGGAGAATCAGCCCCAGCATTTT.